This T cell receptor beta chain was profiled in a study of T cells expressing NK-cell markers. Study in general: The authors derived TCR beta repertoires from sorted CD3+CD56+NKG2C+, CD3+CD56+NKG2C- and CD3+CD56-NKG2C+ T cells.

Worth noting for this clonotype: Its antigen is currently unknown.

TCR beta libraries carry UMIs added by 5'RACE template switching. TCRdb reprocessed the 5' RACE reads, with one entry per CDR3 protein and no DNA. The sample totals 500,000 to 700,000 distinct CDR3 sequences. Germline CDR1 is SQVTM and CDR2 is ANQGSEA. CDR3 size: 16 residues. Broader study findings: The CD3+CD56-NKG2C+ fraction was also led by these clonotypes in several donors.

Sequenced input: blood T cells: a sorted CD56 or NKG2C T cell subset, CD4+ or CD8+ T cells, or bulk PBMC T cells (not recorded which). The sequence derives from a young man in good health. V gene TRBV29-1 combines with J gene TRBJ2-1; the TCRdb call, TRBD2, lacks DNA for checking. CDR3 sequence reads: CSVDGTGTTSYNEQFF.